The 30 T cell receptor beta chains listed next were all sequenced from one sample in a study of T cell repertoires in cytomegalovirus infection. Each CDR3 protein is one row after TCRdb ran MiXCR on the reads. Altogether around 300,000 distinct CDR3 sequences are present, 22% being singletons, with the ten largest covering roughly 20%. The antigens for these receptors are not known. The sequences come from cultured PBMCs, collected from culture after CMV antigen stimulation. These receptor sequences come from a human donor in good health (CMV status not recorded). Some clones in this sample may be carry-over from other donors' samples.

The rearrangement joins TRBV19 to TRBJ2-3; the match to TRBD2 covers 7 bases. V was clipped by 1 base and J by 1 base; unmatched bases: 2. The CDR3 spans 15 residues. Per the germline V gene, CDR1 is LNHDA and CDR2 is SQIVND (reference sequence). CDR3 protein: CASSIGLAGTDTQYF. The DNA for the CDR3 is TGTGCCAGTAGTATAGGGCTAGCGGGCACAGATACGCAGTATTTT. The full variable domain, in which reference TRBV19 and TRBJ2-3 provide the parts outside the CDR3, is DGGITQSPKYLFRKEGQNVTLSCEQNLNHDAMYWYRQDPGQGLRLIYYSQIVNDFQKGDIAEGYSVSREKKESFPLTVTSAQKNPTAFYLCASSIGLAGTDTQYFGPGTRLTVL.

The chain couples TRBV27 to TRBJ1-1; possibly TRBD1 for D (6 bases). Germline CDR1 reads MNHEY; CDR2 reads SMNVEV (reference sequence). The V gene lost 5 bases and the J gene lost 3 bases, with 13 bases spanning the gap. The CDR3 extends over 14 amino acids. CDR3 sequence: CASSPLRTDTEAFF. The CDR3 DNA sequence: TGTGCCAGCAGTCCCCTACGGACAGACACTGAAGCTTTCTTT.

Here the CDR3 reads CASSEGTSSYNEQFF. Written as DNA, the CDR3 is TGTGCCAGCAGTGAAGGGACTAGCTCCTACAATGAGCAGTTCTTC. The rearrangement links TRBV6-1 to TRBJ2-1; 7 bases map to TRBD2. CDR1 is MNHNS, CDR2 SASEGT, per germline. V lost 1 base and J lost 0; bases outside the gene matches: 0. CDR3 size: 15 residues.

The rearrangement uses TRBV4-1 and TRBJ2-7; either TRBD1 or TRBD2 may fit D (6 bases each). Germline V gives CDR1 MGHRA, CDR2 YSYEKL. V dropped 1 base and J dropped 1 base, with 11 bases sitting between them. This CDR3 has 15 amino acids. The CDR3 nucleotides are TGCGCCAGCAGCCAAGGGGGGCTAGCGTCCTACGAGCAGTACTTC. It yields the protein CASSQGGLASYEQYF.

The V and J genes are TRBV15 and TRBJ2-3, with 7 nucleotides matching TRBD2. Germline lookup yields CDR1 LNHNV and CDR2 YYDKDF (reference sequence). The junction had 3 bases not matched to a gene; V was cut back by 7 bases and J by 2 bases. The CDR3 is 13 amino acids. CDR3 in amino acids: CATMGGTTDTQYF. The CDR3 DNA sequence: TGTGCCACCATGGGGGGGACCACAGATACGCAGTATTTT.

This clonotype was picked up a small number of times. The chain links TRBV12-3 or TRBV12-4 to TRBJ1-4, with a weak D call TRBD1 (5 bases). V was shortened by 7 bases and J by 5 bases, with 14 bases between the two germline ends. This CDR3 contains 14 residues. The CDR3 protein is CASTLRQMNEKLFF. CDR3 nucleotides: TGTGCCAGCACCCTACGACAGATGAATGAAAAACTGTTTTTT.

The chain employs TRBV24-1 and TRBJ1-5; 10 nucleotides align to TRBD1. There are 17 residues in the CDR3. Germline V lookup: CDR1 KGHDR, CDR2 SFDVKD. V was pared by 4 bases and J by 4 bases, with 9 bases of the junction left unmatched. The CDR3 here is CATSDSGQGRRNQPQHF. CDR3 DNA sequence: TGTGCCACCAGTGACTCGGGACAGGGGAGGAGGAATCAGCCCCAGCATTTT.

This clonotype has just a few counts. V is TRBV3-1 and J is TRBJ2-3, with D perhaps matching TRBD1 or TRBD2 (5 bases each). The germline V gene has CDR1 LGHDT and CDR2 YNNKEL (reference sequence). V lost 0 bases and J lost 6, with 16 bases in between. This CDR3 is 16 amino acids long. As DNA, the CDR3 is TGTGCCAGCAGCCAAGATAGTAACTTCCGGGACGATACGCAGTATTTT. It codes for CASSQDSNFRDDTQYF.

At least ten counts were recorded for this clonotype. CDR3 bases: TGTGCCAGCAGCTTAGGCCGAACTAACACTGAAGCTTTCTTT. Translating gives CASSLGRTNTEAFF. V and J are TRBV7-3 and TRBJ1-1; D remains ambiguous. CDR1 is SGHTA, CDR2 FQGTGA, per germline. The CDR3 length is 14 residues. V was pared by 2 bases and J by 2 bases, with 9 bases between. Variable domain in full (rest from reference TRBV7-3 and TRBJ1-1): GAGVSQTPSNKVTEKGKYVELRCDPISGHTALYWYRQSLGQGPEFLIYFQGTGAADDSGLPNDRFFAVRPEGSVSTLKIQRTERGDSAVYLCASSLGRTNTEAFFGQGTRLTVV.

The V call is TRBV7-9, the J call TRBJ2-7, with D unclear. This CDR3 contains 13 residues. V was pared by 1 base and J by 5 bases, with 9 bases between. Germline CDR1 is SEHNR and CDR2 is FQNEAQ (reference sequence). CDR3 region: CASSLGVADEQYF. The CDR3 nucleotides read TGTGCCAGCAGCTTAGGGGTCGCCGACGAGCAGTACTTC. Variable domain in full (rest from reference TRBV7-9 and TRBJ2-7): DTGVSQNPRHKITKRGQNVTFRCDPISEHNRLYWYRQTLGQGPEFLTYFQNEAQLEKSRLLSDRFSAERPKGSFSTLEIQRTEQGDSAMYLCASSLGVADEQYFGPGTRLTVT.

This clonotype was seen repeatedly, ten times or more. J is TRBJ1-1 and V is TRBV7-2; 7 nucleotides match TRBD1. The CDR3 spans 14 residues. From germline, CDR1 is SGHTA and CDR2 FQGNSA. The junction had 4 bases not matched to a gene; V was cut back by 6 bases and J by 0 bases. CDR3 sequence (DNA): TGTGCCAGCAGACAGGGACAGCTGAACACTGAAGCTTTCTTT. It codes for CASRQGQLNTEAFF.

Turning to this clonotype: It may be a read error: a sequence one base away is much more abundant. As DNA, the CDR3 is TGTGCCAGCAGCTTAGATGGTGAGCAGTTCTTC. As protein: CASSLDGEQFF. V usage is TRBV7-9 and J usage is TRBJ2-1; D is undetermined. The CDR3 is 11 residues long. V was clipped by 1 base and J by 9 bases, with 4 bases between them. Per germline, CDR1 SEHNR and CDR2 FQNEAQ (reference sequence).

J is TRBJ2-5 and V is TRBV5-6; 7 bases line up with TRBD2. V lost 2 bases to trimming and J lost 1 base; unmatched junction nucleotides: 8. Looked up from germline, CDR1 is SGHDT and CDR2 is YYEEEE. The CDR3 has 16 residues. The CDR3 DNA follows: TGTGCCAGCAGCTTATTCAGCGGGGAAGTCCAAGAGACCCAGTACTTC. Its protein is CASSLFSGEVQETQYF. The full variable domain, rest sourced from reference TRBV5-6 and TRBJ2-5, is DAGVTQSPTHLIKTRGQQVTLRCSPKSGHDTVSWYQQALGQGPQFIFQYYEEEERQRGNFPDRFSGHQFPNYSSELNVNALLLGDSALYLCASSLFSGEVQETQYFGPGTRLLVL.

This clonotype was picked up many times. This chain connects TRBV7-8 to TRBJ1-5; 9 bases line up with TRBD1. The CDR3 is 16 residues long. Germline V gene lookup returns CDR1 SGHVS and CDR2 FQNEAQ. V lost 5 bases, J lost 4 bases, and 9 bases stayed unmatched. CDR3 amino acids: CASSVRDRDLNQPQHF. DNA of the CDR3: TGTGCCAGCAGCGTAAGGGACAGGGACCTAAATCAGCCCCAGCATTTT.

V usage is TRBV6-6 and J usage is TRBJ2-7; 7 bases are shared with TRBD1. Germline assignment: CDR1 MNHNY and CDR2 SVGAGI (reference sequence). CDR3 length: 13 amino acids. V lost 11 bases, J lost 7 bases, and 14 bases stayed unmatched. CDR3 in DNA: TGTGCCGTCCTCGACAGGGATTCAAAGGAGCAGTACGTC. Translation gives CAVLDRDSKEQYV.

The chain links TRBV6-1 to TRBJ2-5; 10 bases map to TRBD2. J was trimmed by 7 bases and V by 5 bases; bases with no gene match: 13. CDR1 MNHNS and CDR2 SASEGT come from the germline V gene. This CDR3 has 16 residues. The CDR3 DNA sequence: TGTGCCAGCAGTTATGGGGCTAGCGGGAGATTAGCGACCCAGTACTTC. It yields the protein CASSYGASGRLATQYF.

This clonotype was observed a handful of times. The genes are TRBV6-2 or TRBV6-3 and TRBJ2-7; maybe TRBD2 (6 bases). This CDR3 region has 13 residues. Trimming took off 2 bases at V and 3 bases at J, with 8 bases between the two ends. CDR1 is MNHEY, CDR2 SVGEGT, per germline. Written as DNA, the CDR3 is TGTGCCAGCAGTTACCCGGGACTCTACGAGCAGTACTTC. Translating it yields CASSYPGLYEQYF.

In its sample, this clonotype was seen a few times. This chain joins TRBV29-1 and TRBJ1-3; D might be TRBD1 (5 bases). The CDR3 loop spans 14 amino acids. The V gene lost 4 bases and the J gene lost 0 bases, with 10 bases spanning the gap. Germline CDR1 reads SQVTM; CDR2 reads ANQGSEA. The CDR3 sequence: CSVGQGSSGNTIYF. The CDR3 DNA sequence: TGCAGCGTTGGTCAGGGTAGCTCTGGAAACACCATATATTTT.

The chain carries TRBV12-3 or TRBV12-4 and TRBJ2-1; D is uncertain. The CDR3 totals 11 residues. V was trimmed by 6 bases and J by 9 bases, leaving 9 bases between them. The CDR3 DNA reads TGTGCCAGCAGCACCCTACGTGAGCAGTTCTTC. As protein: CASSTLREQFF.

The sample holds many counts of this clonotype. This chain joins TRBV7-2 and TRBJ2-5, with 8 bases fitting TRBD1. Germline V CDR1 and CDR2: SGHTA, FQGNSA. The CDR3 is made up of 15 amino acids. The trim removed 1 base at V and 9 bases at J, leaving 10 bases unmatched. CDR3 protein: CASSLDGSRGRAQYF. The CDR3, as DNA: TGTGCCAGCAGCTTAGATGGGAGCAGGGGGCGGGCCCAGTACTTC. The full variable domain, its missing parts supplied by reference TRBV7-2 and TRBJ2-5, is GAGVSQSPSNKVTEKGKDVELRCDPISGHTALYWYRQSLGQGLEFLIYFQGNSAPDKSGLPSDRFSAERTGGSVSTLTIQRTQQEDSAVYLCASSLDGSRGRAQYFGPGTRLLVL.

In this sample, this clonotype turned up a few times. The chain links TRBV6-2 or TRBV6-3 to TRBJ2-7, with D unresolved. Per germline, CDR1 MNHEY and CDR2 SVGEGT. Trimming removed 2 bases from V and 5 bases from J, with 10 bases in between. CDR3 size: 13 residues. The CDR3 sequence: CASSYPGWDEQYF. DNA for the CDR3: TGTGCCAGCAGTTACCCCGGTTGGGACGAGCAGTACTTC.

This chain connects TRBV12-3 or TRBV12-4 to TRBJ2-7, with 7 nucleotides matching TRBD2. The CDR3 sequence is 14 residues long. The J segment lost 3 bases and the V segment lost 5 bases, leaving 7 bases of the junction unmatched. Here the CDR3 DNA reads TGTGCCAGCAGTGGCAGCGGGACGGACTACGAGCAGTACTTC. The encoded protein is CASSGSGTDYEQYF.

The sample holds many counts of this clonotype. CDR3 in amino acids: CASSSIKRDSAGYTF. In DNA, the CDR3 is TGTGCCAGCAGCTCTATCAAGAGGGACAGCGCAGGCTACACCTTC. This rearrangement joins TRBV5-4 to TRBJ1-2; 7 bases agree with TRBD1. Germline CDR1 and CDR2: SGHNT and YYREEE (reference sequence). This CDR3 is 15 amino acids long. The trim removed 3 bases at V and 8 bases at J, leaving 13 bases unmatched.

The chain links TRBV29-1 to TRBJ1-2; D remains unclear. Trimming took 6 bases from V and 7 from J, leaving 18 bases between them. The CDR3 consists of 13 residues. The germline gives CDR1 SQVTM, CDR2 ANQGSEA. This CDR3 is CSVRALDSGGYTF. CDR3 DNA sequence: TGCAGCGTGAGGGCTCTGGATAGTGGTGGCTACACCTTC.

This clonotype came up many times. J is TRBJ2-3 and V is TRBV15; 9 bases map to TRBD1. Unmatched junction bases numbered 11, after V lost 4 bases and J lost 6 bases. CDR3 length: 16 amino acids. Germline V gene lookup returns CDR1 LNHNV and CDR2 YYDKDF (reference sequence). This chain's CDR3 is CATSKGQGGVADTQYF. DNA for the CDR3: TGTGCCACCAGCAAGGGACAGGGAGGAGTTGCGGATACGCAGTATTTT. Supplemented by reference TRBV15 and TRBJ2-3, the full variable domain reads DAMVIQNPRYQVTQFGKPVTLSCSQTLNHNVMYWYQQKSSQAPKLLFHYYDKDFNNEADTPDNFQSRRPNTSFCFLDIRSPGLGDTAMYLCATSKGQGGVADTQYFGPGTRLTVL.

This clonotype was observed a few times. The chain links TRBV2 to TRBJ2-3; D unresolved. CDR1 and CDR2 (germline): SNHLY, FYNNEI. The length of the CDR3 is 12 residues. Trimming removed 4 bases from V and 3 bases from J, with 5 bases in between. Here the CDR3 reads CASSGETDTQYF. The CDR3 DNA is TGTGCCAGCAGTGGGGAAACAGATACGCAGTATTTT.

The chain has TRBV7-6 and TRBJ2-1; D uncertain. Germline-derived CDR1 and CDR2 are SGHVS and FNYEAQ. Trimming cost V 4 bases and J 9 bases, with 10 bases left between them. The CDR3 is 12 amino acids. Here the CDR3 reads CASSSPGVEQFF. In nucleotides, the CDR3 is TGTGCCAGCAGCTCACCGGGCGTTGAGCAGTTCTTC.

The sample holds many counts of this clonotype. This chain joins TRBV28 and TRBJ2-1; 8 positions agree with TRBD2. Germline loops: CDR1 MDHEN, CDR2 SYDVKM. The CDR3 has 16 residues. After removal of 5 bases from V and 9 bases from J, the junction contained 15 bases not matched to a gene. CDR3 DNA: TGTGCCAGCAGTCGCGTTAGCGGGATGGCCCTGGGTGAGCAGTTCTTC. Protein: CASSRVSGMALGEQFF.

Ten or more counts support this clonotype. The chain combines TRBV7-6 with TRBJ2-5; TRBD2 aligns across 12 bases. After removal of 3 bases from V and 4 bases from J, the junction contained 6 bases not matched to a gene. CDR1 and CDR2 (germline): SGHVS, FNYEAQ. The CDR3 spans 16 residues. The CDR3 DNA sequence: TGTGCCAGCAGCTTGTCTAGCGGGAGGGCCGGAGAGACCCAGTACTTC. Amino acids: CASSLSSGRAGETQYF.

Only a few counts were recorded for this clonotype. The genes are TRBV7-2 and TRBJ1-1; D not resolved. V lost 5 bases and J 7 bases, leaving 11 bases between the germline ends. Germline lookup yields CDR1 SGHTA and CDR2 FQGNSA. This CDR3 is 12 amino acids long. CDR3 protein: CASSHRRGEAFF. In DNA, the CDR3 is TGTGCCAGCAGCCACCGTCGGGGTGAAGCTTTCTTT. The whole variable domain, filled in from reference TRBV7-2 and TRBJ1-1, reads GAGVSQSPSNKVTEKGKDVELRCDPISGHTALYWYRQSLGQGLEFLIYFQGNSAPDKSGLPSDRFSAERTGGSVSTLTIQRTQQEDSAVYLCASSHRRGEAFFGQGTRLTVV.